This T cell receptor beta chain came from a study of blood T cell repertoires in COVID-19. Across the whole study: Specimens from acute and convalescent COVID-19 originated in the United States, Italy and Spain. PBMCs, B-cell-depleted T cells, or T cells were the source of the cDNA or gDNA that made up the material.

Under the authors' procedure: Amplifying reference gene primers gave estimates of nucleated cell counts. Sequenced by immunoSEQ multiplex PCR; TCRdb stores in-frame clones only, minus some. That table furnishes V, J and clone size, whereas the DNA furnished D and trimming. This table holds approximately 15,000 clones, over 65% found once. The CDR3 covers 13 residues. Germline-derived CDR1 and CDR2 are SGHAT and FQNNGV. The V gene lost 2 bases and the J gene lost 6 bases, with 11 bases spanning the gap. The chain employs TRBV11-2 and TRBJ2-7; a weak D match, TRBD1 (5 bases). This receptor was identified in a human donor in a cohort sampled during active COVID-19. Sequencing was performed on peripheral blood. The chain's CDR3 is CASSLNRLGEQYF. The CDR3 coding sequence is TGTGCCAGCAGCTTAAACAGGTTGGGCGAGCAGTACTTC.